This T cell receptor (beta chain) was sequenced for a study of T cells in Graves' hyperthyroidism and ophthalmopathy. Amplified TCR beta CDR3 regions came from RNA transcripts. First-round RT-PCR of the TCR CDR3 relied on the HTBI primer set. TCRdb reprocessed the multiplex PCR reads with MiXCR, giving one entry per CDR3 protein. This repertoire shows about half a million distinct CDR3 sequences, around 22% found once; its top ten account for over 9%. Germline CDR1 reads LNHNV; CDR2 reads YYDKDF (reference sequence). With V trimmed by 2 bases and J by 7 bases, 8 bases remained unmatched. The CDR3 spans 15 residues.

The rearrangement joins TRBV15 to TRBJ2-4, with 7 nucleotides matching TRBD2. The sequenced material came from blood. The clonotype comes from a woman aged 25 to 45 with Graves' ophthalmopathy. The CDR3 reads CATSRPVGGGNIQYF. CDR3 in DNA: TGTGCCACCAGCAGACCAGTGGGGGGAGGGAACATTCAGTACTTC. The full variable domain, with the rest looked up from reference TRBV15 and TRBJ2-4, is DAMVIQNPRYQVTQFGKPVTLSCSQTLNHNVMYWYQQKSSQAPKLLFHYYDKDFNNEADTPDNFQSRRPNTSFCFLDIRSPGLGDTAMYLCATSRPVGGGNIQYFGAGTRLSVL.